The rows below give T cell receptor beta chains drawn from one sample of a study of blood T cell repertoires in COVID-19. Clones were read by immunoSEQ multiplex PCR, and TCRdb kept only the in-frame ones, dropping some. The table lists about 140,000 clones, 84% of them singletons, with under 5.5% in the top ten. Sequences were obtained from PBMCs or T cells enriched from blood (not recorded which). The receptor set was obtained from a man aged 35 to 55 with acute COVID-19. Both conserved end residues are trimmed from each CDR3. The size entry is marked missing in some rows and otherwise reads once, few, many or a size class.

V gene	J gene	clone size	CDR3 protein
TRBV6-5	TRBJ1-1	NA	ASSSDTYTEAF
TRBV7-2	TRBJ1-5	NA	ASSLNAGVQQPQH
TRBV30	TRBJ2-1	NA	AGASGGRAEQF
TRBV21-1	TRBJ1-4	NA	ATSCGDRYEKLF
TRBV7-9	TRBJ2-1	NA	ASHSGRNQGEQF
TRBV28	TRBJ2-2	NA	ASSPISRLAGEAGELF
TRBV4-1	TRBJ2-6	NA	ASSTQRSQAEGDVLT
TRBV28	TRBJ1-6	NA	ASSLSGAYNSPLH
TRBV7-9	TRBJ1-5	NA	ASSLDVGSPQH
TRBV7-9	TRBJ2-2	NA	ASSLYMNTGELF
TRBV3-1/TRBV3-2	TRBJ1-1	NA	ASSQARGGENTEAF
TRBV6-2/TRBV6-3	TRBJ1-1	NA	ASSYDSGNTEAF
TRBV30	TRBJ1-1	many	AWTNNDRLNTEAF
TRBV13	TRBJ1-1	NA	ASSFRDRGPMNTEAF
TRBV5-4	TRBJ2-1	NA	ASSLDSGGAHEQF
TRBV19	TRBJ1-1	NA	ASKELEGNTEAF
TRBV5-1	TRBJ2-1	NA	ASSLAGLAGAGRGEQF
TRBV7-2	TRBJ1-4	NA	ASRPGGTNEKLF
TRBV7-9	TRBJ2-7	many	ASSAGISYEQY
TRBV13	TRBJ1-5	NA	ASSLGGQGSQPQH
TRBV12-3/TRBV12-4	TRBJ1-1	NA	ASSFEGAEAF
TRBV11-3	TRBJ2-7	NA	ASSLHGQTEQY